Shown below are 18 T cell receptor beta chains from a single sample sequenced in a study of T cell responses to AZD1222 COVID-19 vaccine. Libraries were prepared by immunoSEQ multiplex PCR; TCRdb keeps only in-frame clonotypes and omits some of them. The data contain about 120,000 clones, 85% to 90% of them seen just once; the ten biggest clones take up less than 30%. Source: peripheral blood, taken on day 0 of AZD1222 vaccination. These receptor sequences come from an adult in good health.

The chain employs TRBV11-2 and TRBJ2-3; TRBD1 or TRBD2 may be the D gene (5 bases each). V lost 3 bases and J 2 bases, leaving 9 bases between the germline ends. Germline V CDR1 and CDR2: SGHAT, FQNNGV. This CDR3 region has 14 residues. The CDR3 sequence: CASSLPGPTDTQYF. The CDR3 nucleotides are TGTGCCAGCAGCTTGCCGGGGCCCACAGATACGCAGTATTTT.

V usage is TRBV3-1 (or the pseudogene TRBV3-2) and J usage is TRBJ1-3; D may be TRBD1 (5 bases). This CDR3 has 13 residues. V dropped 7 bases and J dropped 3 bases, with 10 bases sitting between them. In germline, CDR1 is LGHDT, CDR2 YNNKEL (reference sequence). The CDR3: CASTRGDGNTIYF. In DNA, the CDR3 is TGTGCCAGCACTCGGGGGGATGGAAACACCATATATTTT.

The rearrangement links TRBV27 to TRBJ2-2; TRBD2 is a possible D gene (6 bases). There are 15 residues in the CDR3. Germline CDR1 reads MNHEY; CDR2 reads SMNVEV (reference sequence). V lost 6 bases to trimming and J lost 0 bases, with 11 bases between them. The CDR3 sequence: CASRSGPTNTGELFF. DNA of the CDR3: TGTGCCAGCAGAAGCGGGCCAACGAACACCGGGGAGCTGTTTTTT.

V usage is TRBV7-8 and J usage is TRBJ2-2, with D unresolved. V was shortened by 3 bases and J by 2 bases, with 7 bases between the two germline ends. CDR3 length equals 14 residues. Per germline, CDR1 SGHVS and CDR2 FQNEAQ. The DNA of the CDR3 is TGTGCCAGCAGCTTTAGGCAAAACACCGGGGAGCTGTTTTTT. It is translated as CASSFRQNTGELFF.

The CDR3 is CASSTGTGLETQYF. Here the CDR3 DNA reads TGCGCCAGCAGCACGGGGACAGGCTTAGAGACCCAGTACTTC. The chain joins TRBV5-1 to TRBJ2-5; 8 bases are shared with TRBD1. V lost 4 bases to trimming and J lost 4 bases; unmatched junction nucleotides: 6. Germline V gives CDR1 SGHRS, CDR2 YFSETQ. The CDR3 is 14 amino acids.

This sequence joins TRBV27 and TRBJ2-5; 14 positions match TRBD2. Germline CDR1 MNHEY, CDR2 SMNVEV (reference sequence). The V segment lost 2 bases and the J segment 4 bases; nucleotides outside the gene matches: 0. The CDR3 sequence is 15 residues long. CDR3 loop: CASSLGLAGGETQYF. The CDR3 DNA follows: TGTGCCAGCAGTTTAGGACTAGCGGGGGGAGAGACCCAGTACTTC.

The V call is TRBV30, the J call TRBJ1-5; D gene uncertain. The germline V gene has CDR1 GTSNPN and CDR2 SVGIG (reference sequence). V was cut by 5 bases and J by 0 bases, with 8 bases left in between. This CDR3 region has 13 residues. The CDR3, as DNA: TGTGCCTGGGGAGGGAATAGCAATCAGCCCCAGCATTTT. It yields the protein CAWGGNSNQPQHF.

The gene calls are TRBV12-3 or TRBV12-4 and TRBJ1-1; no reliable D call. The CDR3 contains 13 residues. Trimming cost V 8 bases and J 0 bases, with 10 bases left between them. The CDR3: CASGGNMNTEAFF. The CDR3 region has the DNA TGTGCCAGCGGAGGTAACATGAACACTGAAGCTTTCTTT.

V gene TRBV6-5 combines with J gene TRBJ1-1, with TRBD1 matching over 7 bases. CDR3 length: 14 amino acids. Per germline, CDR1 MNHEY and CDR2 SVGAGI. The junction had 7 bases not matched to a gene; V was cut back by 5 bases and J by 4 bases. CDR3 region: CASSLRQGGTEAFF. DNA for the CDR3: TGTGCCAGCAGTCTTCGACAGGGAGGCACTGAAGCTTTCTTT.

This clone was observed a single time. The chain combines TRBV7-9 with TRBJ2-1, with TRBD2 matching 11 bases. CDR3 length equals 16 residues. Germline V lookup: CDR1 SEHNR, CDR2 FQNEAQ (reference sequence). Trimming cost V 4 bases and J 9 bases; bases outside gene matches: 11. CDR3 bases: TGTGCCAGCAGCTCGACTAGCGGGAACGCCTACGGTGAGCAGTTCTTC. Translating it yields CASSSTSGNAYGEQFF.

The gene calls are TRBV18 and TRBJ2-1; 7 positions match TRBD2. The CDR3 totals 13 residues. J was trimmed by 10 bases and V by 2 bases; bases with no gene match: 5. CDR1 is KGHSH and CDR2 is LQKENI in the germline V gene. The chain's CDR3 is CASSPGSSGEQFF. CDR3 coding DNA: TGTGCCAGCTCACCAGGGAGTAGCGGGGAGCAGTTCTTC.

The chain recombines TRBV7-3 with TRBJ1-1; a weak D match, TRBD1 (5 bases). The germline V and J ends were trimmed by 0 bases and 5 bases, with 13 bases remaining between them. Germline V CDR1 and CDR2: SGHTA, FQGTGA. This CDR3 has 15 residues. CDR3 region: CASSLTSGQGTEAFF. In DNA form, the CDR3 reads TGTGCCAGCAGCTTAACTTCCGGGCAGGGTACTGAAGCTTTCTTT.

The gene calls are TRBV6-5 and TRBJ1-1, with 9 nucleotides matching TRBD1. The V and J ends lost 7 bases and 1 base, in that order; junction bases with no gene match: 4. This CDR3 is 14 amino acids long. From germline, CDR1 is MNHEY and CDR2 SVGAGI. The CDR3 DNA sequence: TGTGCCAGCAAGCGGGACAGGGCGAACACTGAAGCTTTCTTT. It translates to CASKRDRANTEAFF.

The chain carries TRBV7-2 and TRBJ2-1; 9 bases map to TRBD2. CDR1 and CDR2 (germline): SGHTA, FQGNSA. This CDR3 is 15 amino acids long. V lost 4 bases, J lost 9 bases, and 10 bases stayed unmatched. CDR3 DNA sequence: TGTGCCAGCAGCTCCGTGCTAGCGGGAACTACTGAGCAGTTCTTC. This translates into CASSSVLAGTTEQFF.

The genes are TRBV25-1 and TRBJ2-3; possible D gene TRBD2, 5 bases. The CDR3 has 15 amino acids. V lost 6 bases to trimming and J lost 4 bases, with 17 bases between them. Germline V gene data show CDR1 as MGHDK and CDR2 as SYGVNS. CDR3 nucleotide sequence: TGTGCCAGCAGCCTCACCCCCGGGGTGGCAGATACGCAGTATTTT. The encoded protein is CASSLTPGVADTQYF.

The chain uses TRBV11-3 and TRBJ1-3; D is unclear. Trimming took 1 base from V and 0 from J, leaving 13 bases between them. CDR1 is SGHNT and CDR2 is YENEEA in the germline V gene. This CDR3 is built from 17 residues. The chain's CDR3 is CASSLGTLTLSGNTIYF. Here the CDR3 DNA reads TGTGCCAGCAGCTTAGGTACACTAACCCTCTCTGGAAACACCATATATTTT.

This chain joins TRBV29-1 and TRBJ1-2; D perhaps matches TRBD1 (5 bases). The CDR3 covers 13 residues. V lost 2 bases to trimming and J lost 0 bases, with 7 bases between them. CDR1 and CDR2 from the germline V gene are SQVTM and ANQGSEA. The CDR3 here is CSVERGPNYGYTF. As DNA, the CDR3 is TGCAGCGTTGAACGGGGACCTAACTATGGCTACACCTTC. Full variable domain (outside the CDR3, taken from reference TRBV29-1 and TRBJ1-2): SAVISQKPSRDICQRGTSLTIQCQVDSQVTMMFWYRQQPGQSLTLIATANQGSEATYESGFVIDKFPISRPNLTFSTLTVSNMSPEDSSIYLCSVERGPNYGYTFGSGTRLTVV.

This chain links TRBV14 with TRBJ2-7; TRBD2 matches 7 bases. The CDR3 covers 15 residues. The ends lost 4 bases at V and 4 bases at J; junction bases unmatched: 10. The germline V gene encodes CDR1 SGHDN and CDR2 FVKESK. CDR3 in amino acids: CASSPQAGRRYEQYF. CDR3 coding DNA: TGTGCCAGCAGCCCACAAGCGGGGCGACGTTACGAGCAGTACTTC.